This T cell receptor beta chain emerged from a study of cytomegalovirus exposure and HLA in healthy donors. Notes on the study in general: Later analysis identified several of the most significant clusters that appeared linked to common viral pathogens. Further analysis, carried out later, found HLA-associated TCR beta chains more clonally expanded than equally common other chains.

This clone was observed a handful of times. Its antigen is currently unknown. V lost 6 bases, J lost 6 bases, and 7 bases stayed unmatched. The germline gives CDR1 MNHEY, CDR2 SVGAGI. CDR3 length equals 14 residues. Healthy individuals who donated bone marrow served as the donors. In the PCR, 60 Vbeta and 13 Jbeta primers were used. Sequencing was performed with immunoSEQ multiplex PCR; in TCRdb, only in-frame clones are kept and a portion is missing. The table lists 120,000 to 150,000 clones, roughly 76% of them singletons. Specimen: PBMCs. The chain couples TRBV6-5 to TRBJ1-5; TRBD1 matches 8 bases. This clonotype originated in a man between 18 and 35 years old in good health and CMV-seronegative. This CDR3 is CASSEGQGGQPQHF. The CDR3 DNA sequence: TGTGCCAGCAGCGAAGGACAGGGTGGTCAGCCCCAGCATTTT.